This is a list of T cell receptor beta chains from one sample in a study of regulatory T cells in long-lasting Graves disease. MiXCR, applied by TCRdb to the multiplex PCR reads, yields one record per CDR3 protein. The sample yields 540,000 or so distinct CDR3 sequences, roughly 14% seen once. This same sample was also taken into another study, of T cells in Graves' hyperthyroidism and ophthalmopathy.

The sequences come from peripheral blood mononuclear cells (PBMCs), collected at new diagnosis, from a patient treated with antithyroid drugs. These receptors were collected from a man younger than 45 with Graves disease. Both conserved end residues are part of each CDR3. D genes are given only for firm matches.

d_gene,j_gene,v_gene,CDR3aa
TRBD2,TRBJ2-2,TRBV20-1,CSARDQQREGPGELFF
-,TRBJ1-1,TRBV19,CASSIDLGDDTEAFF
-,TRBJ2-5,TRBV6-2/TRBV6-3,CASSRPPGGQETQYF
-,TRBJ2-6,TRBV29-1,CSVGGDGSSGANVLTF
-,TRBJ2-7,TRBV6-5,CASSYWGRESSYEQYF
TRBD1,TRBJ2-7,TRBV10-3,CAISLTGGYEQYF
TRBD2,TRBJ2-7,TRBV5-1,CASSPLAGPPGEQYF
-,TRBJ2-6,TRBV5-1,CASSAGGSGANVLTF
-,TRBJ2-1,TRBV10-1,CASSESISVNEQFF
TRBD2,TRBJ2-3,TRBV10-1,CASSESPGVAGGRTSGFSDTQYF
-,TRBJ2-2,TRBV12-3/TRBV12-4,CASSEDTNTGELFF
-,TRBJ2-7,TRBV20-1,CSAEGRGYVEQYF
-,TRBJ2-5,TRBV6-1,CASSPTRGASYLETQYF
-,TRBJ2-1,TRBV7-9,CASSFEAGWDNEQFF
-,TRBJ2-3,TRBV18,CASSPLAVTGTDTQYF
-,TRBJ2-5,TRBV5-1,CASGSGGLANQETQYF
-,TRBJ2-1,TRBV7-8,CASSLSEYNEQFF
-,TRBJ2-2,TRBV12-3/TRBV12-4,CASFEGGTGELFF
TRBD1,TRBJ1-1,TRBV7-9,CASSQQGGGNTEAFF
-,TRBJ2-1,TRBV6-6,CASSYSSLGEQFF
-,TRBJ2-1,TRBV10-2,CASSTGSSYNEQFF
-,TRBJ2-1,TRBV7-8,CASSLVLAPDNEQFF
TRBD2,TRBJ2-3,TRBV11-2,CASSLDASGRHHYTQYF
-,TRBJ2-2,TRBV4-1,CASSQDTRPDGELFF
TRBD1,TRBJ1-2,TRBV20-1,CSAKPGTGVGGYTF
TRBD2,TRBJ2-1,TRBV4-1,CASSQGMTSQNEQFF
TRBD1,TRBJ2-7,TRBV20-1,CSAPGQGAREQYF
-,TRBJ1-1,TRBV7-9,CASSLASTPNTEAFF
-,TRBJ2-2,TRBV27,CASKAGYTGELFF
-,TRBJ1-2,TRBV6-5,CASSSIKGGIYGYTF
-,TRBJ2-5,TRBV29-1,CSVAGSGQETQYF
-,TRBJ1-1,TRBV15,CATSRGGDTEAFF
TRBD2,TRBJ2-1,TRBV20-1,CSALGTIRLYEQFF